This T cell receptor (beta chain) was sequenced during a study of post-analysis software for immune sequencing data. On the study more broadly: The disease courses covered relapsing-remitting, secondary progressive and progressive-relapsing multiple sclerosis.

This clonotype was observed a handful of times. Its antigen is undetermined. The J segment lost 6 bases and the V segment lost 5 bases, leaving 13 bases of the junction unmatched. This CDR3 has 17 amino acids. Included in the TCR beta cDNA libraries were unique molecular identifiers. TCRdb reprocessed the PCR reads with MiXCR, giving one entry per CDR3 protein. The data hold 400,000 to 500,000 distinct CDR3 sequences, with more than 30% observed a single time. Notes on the study in general: The five TRBV segments detected at higher frequency in patients than in controls included TRBV5-6, TRBV5-1 and TRBV20-1. Normalized Chao1 diversity was significantly lower in multiple sclerosis patients than in controls.

J is TRBJ1-1 and V is TRBV12-3 or TRBV12-4; TRBD1 agrees at 12 bases. The sequence was obtained from a girl aged 2 to 9 with multiple sclerosis. Sequencing used blood. The CDR3 DNA follows: TGTGCCAGCAGTCCGACCGGGACAGGGGGCGACTATGCTGAAGCTTTCTTT. This encodes CASSPTGTGGDYAEAFF.